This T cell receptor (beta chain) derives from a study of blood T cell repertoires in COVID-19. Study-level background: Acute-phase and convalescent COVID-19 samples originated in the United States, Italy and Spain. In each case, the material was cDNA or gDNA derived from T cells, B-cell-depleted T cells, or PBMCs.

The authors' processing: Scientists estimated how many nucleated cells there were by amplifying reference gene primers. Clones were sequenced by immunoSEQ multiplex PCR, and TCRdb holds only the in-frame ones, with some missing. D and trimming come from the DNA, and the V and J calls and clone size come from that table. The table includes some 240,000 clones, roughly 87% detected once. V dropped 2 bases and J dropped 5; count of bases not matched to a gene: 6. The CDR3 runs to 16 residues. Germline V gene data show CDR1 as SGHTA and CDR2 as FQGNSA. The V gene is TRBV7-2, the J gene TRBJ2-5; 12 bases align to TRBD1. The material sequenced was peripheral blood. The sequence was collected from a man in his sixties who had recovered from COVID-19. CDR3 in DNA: TGTGCCAGCAGCTTATCCTGGGACAGGGGGCTGGAGACCCAGTACTTC. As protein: CASSLSWDRGLETQYF.